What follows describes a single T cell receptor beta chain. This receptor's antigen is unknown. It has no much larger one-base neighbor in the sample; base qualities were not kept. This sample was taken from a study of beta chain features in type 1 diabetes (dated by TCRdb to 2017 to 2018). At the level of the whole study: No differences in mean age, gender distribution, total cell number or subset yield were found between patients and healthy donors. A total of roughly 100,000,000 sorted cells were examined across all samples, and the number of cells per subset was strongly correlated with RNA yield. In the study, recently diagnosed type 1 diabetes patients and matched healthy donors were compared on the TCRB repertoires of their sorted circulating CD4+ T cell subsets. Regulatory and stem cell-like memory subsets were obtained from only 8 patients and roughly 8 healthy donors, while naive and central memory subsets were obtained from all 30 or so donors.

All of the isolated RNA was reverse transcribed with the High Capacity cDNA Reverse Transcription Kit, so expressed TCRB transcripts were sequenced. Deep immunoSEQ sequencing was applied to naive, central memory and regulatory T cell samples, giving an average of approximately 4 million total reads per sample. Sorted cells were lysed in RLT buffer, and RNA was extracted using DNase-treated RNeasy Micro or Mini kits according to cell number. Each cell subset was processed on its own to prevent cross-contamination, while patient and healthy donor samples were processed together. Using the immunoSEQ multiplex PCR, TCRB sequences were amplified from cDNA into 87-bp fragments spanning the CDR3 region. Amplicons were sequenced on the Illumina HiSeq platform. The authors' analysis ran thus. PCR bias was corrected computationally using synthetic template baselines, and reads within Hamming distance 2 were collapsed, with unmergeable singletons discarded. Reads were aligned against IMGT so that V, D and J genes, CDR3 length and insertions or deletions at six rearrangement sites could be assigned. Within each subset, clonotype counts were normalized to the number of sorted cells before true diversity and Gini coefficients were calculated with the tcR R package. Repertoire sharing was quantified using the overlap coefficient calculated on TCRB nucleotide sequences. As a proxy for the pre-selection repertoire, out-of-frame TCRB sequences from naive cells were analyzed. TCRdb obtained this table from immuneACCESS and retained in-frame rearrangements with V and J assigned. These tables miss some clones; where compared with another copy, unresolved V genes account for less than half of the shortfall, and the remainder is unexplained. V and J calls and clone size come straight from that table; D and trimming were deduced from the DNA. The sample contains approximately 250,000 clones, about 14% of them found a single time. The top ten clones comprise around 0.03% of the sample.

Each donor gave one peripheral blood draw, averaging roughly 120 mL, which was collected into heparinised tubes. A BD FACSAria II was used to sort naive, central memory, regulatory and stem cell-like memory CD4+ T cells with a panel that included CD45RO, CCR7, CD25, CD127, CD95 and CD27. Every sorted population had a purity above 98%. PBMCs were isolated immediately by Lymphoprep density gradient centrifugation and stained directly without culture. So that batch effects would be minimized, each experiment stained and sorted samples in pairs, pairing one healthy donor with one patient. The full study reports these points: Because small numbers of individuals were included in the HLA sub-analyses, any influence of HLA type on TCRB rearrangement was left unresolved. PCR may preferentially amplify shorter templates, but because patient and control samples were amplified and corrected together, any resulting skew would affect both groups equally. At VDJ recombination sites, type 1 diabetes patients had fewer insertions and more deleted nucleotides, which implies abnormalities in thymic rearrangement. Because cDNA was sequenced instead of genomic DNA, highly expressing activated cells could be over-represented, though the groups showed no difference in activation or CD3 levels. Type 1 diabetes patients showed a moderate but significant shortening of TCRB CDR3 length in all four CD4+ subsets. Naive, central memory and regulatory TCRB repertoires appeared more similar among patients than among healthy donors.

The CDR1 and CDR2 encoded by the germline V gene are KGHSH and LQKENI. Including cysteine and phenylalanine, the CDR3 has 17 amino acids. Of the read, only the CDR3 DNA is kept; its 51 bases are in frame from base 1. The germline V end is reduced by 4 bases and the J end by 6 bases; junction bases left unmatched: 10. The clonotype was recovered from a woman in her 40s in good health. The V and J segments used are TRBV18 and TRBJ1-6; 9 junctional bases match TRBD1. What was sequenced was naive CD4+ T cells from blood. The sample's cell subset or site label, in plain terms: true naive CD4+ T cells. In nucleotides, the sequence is TGTGCCAGCTCACTCAAAACCGGGACAGGGATTAATTCACCCCTCCACTTT. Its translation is CASSLKTGTGINSPLHF.